The source of this TCR beta chain is a study of OX40 agonist ivuxolimab in advanced cancers. Across the study: Clinicians treated patients with ivuxolimab, an agonistic anti-OX40 (CD134) antibody. Of the patients, three showed partial responses, one with hepatocellular carcinoma and two with cutaneous melanoma. Study results and limitations: Averaging showed that CD8+ T cells had more expanded clones than CD4+ did.

Data came from immunoSEQ multiplex PCR; TCRdb stores just in-frame clones and leaves some out. The sample records about 83,000 clones, over 80% being singletons. Notes on this clone: The antigen is undetermined.

The CDR3 is 15 residues long. Germline values: CDR1 LGHNA, CDR2 YSLEER. V lost 0 bases and J lost 6; bases outside the gene matches: 4. This rearrangement joins TRBV4-3 to TRBJ2-1; 8 bases are a match to TRBD2. Specimen: CD4+ or CD8+ T cells sorted from blood, collected in a trial of the OX40 agonist ivuxolimab. This clonotype was sampled from an adult with an advanced solid tumor such as melanoma, head and neck, liver or kidney cancer. The CDR3, as DNA: TGCGCCAGCAGCCAAGAGGTTACTAGCGGCAATGAGCAGTTCTTC. It codes for CASSQEVTSGNEQFF.